This T cell receptor (beta chain) was sequenced for a study of blood T cell repertoires in COVID-19. About the study: Samples representing acute and convalescent COVID-19 were sourced from the United States, Italy and Spain.

Trimming cost V 8 bases and J 0 bases, with 11 bases left between them. The CDR3 is 14 amino acids. Germline assignment: CDR1 MNHEY and CDR2 SVGAGI. This clone was recorded once. Original analysis: Reference gene primer amplification gave nucleated cell count estimates. Profiling relied on immunoSEQ multiplex PCR, and the TCRdb table lists in-frame clones only, not all of them. V and J calls plus clone size are reproduced from that table; the DNA served to infer D and trimming. The sample holds just over 95,000 clones; approximately 90% are singletons and the top ten take 1.5% to 2%. The rearrangement joins TRBV6-5 to TRBJ1-3, with D perhaps matching TRBD1 (6 bases). The sequenced material came from peripheral blood. The receptor's source is a man aged 60 to 69 with acute or convalescent COVID-19. The chain's CDR3 is CASLQGISGNTIYF. The DNA for the CDR3 is TGTGCCAGCTTACAGGGCATCTCTGGAAACACCATATATTTT.